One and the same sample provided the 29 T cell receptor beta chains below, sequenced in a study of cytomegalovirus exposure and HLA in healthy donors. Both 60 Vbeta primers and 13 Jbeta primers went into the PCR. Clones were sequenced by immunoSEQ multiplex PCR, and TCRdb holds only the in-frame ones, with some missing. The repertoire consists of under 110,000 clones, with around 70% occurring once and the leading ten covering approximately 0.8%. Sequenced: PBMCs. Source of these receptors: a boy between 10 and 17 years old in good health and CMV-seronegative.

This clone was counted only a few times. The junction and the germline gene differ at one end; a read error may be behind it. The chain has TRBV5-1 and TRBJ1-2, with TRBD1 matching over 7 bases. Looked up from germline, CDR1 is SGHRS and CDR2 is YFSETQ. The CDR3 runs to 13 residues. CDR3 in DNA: TGCGCCAGCAGCTTAAGGACAGGCACCAACGCTGCCTTC. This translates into CASSLRTGTNAAF.

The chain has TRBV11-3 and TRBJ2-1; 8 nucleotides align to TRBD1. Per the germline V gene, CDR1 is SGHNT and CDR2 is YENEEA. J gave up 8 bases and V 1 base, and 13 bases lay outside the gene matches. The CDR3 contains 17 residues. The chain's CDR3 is CASSLGATGGYYDEQFF. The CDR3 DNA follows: TGTGCCAGCAGCTTAGGAGCAACAGGGGGATATTACGATGAGCAGTTCTTC.

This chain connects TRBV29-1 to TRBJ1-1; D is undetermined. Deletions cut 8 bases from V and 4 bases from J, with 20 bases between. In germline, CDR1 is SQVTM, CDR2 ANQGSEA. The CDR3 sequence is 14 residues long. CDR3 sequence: CSTRGRVGGTEAFF. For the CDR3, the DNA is TGCAGCACCAGAGGGAGGGTTGGAGGCACTGAAGCTTTCTTT.

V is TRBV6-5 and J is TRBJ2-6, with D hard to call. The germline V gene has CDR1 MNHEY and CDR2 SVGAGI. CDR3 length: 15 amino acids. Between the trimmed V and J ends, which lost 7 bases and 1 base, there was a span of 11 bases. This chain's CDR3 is CASTNRGSGANVLTF. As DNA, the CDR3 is TGTGCCAGCACAAATCGCGGTTCTGGGGCCAACGTCCTGACTTTC.

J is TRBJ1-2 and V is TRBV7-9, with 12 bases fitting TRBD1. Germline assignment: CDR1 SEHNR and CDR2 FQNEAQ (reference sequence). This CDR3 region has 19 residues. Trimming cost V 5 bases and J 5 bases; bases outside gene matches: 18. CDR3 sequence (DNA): TGTGCCAGCAGCACCCAATTAGGGACAGGGGGCGACGAGGGTTATGGCTACACCTTC. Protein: CASSTQLGTGGDEGYGYTF.

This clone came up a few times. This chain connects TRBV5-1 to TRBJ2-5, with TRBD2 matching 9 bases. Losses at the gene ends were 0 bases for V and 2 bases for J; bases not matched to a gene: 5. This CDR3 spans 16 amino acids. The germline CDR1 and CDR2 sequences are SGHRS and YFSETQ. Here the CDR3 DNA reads TGCGCCAGCAGCTTGGCGCCGACTAGCGGACAAGAGACCCAGTACTTC. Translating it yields CASSLAPTSGQETQYF.

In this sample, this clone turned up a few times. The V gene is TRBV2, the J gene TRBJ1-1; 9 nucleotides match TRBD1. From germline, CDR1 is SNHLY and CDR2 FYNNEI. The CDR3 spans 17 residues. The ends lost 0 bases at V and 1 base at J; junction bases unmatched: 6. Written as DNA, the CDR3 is TGTGCCAGCAGTGAAGCCCCCAGGGACAGGGCGAACACTGAAGCTTTCTTT. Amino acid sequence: CASSEAPRDRANTEAFF.

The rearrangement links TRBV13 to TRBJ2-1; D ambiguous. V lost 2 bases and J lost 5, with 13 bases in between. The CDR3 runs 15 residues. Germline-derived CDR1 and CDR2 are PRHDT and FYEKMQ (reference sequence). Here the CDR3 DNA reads TGTGCCAGCAGCTTAAGATCTACAGTCAACAATGAGCAGTTCTTC. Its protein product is CASSLRSTVNNEQFF.

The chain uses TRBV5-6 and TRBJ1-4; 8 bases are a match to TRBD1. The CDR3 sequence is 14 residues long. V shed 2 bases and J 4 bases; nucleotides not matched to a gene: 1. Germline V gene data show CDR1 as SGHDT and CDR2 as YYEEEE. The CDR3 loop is CASSLQGVNEKLFF. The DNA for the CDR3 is TGTGCCAGCAGCTTACAGGGGGTTAATGAAAAACTGTTTTTT.

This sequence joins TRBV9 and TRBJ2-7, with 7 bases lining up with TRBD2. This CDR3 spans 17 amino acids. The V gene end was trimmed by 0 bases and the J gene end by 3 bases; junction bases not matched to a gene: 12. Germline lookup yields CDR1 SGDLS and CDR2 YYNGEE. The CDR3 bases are TGTGCCAGCAGCGTAGGGGCTAGCGGAGACTTCCTCTACGAGCAGTACTTC. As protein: CASSVGASGDFLYEQYF.

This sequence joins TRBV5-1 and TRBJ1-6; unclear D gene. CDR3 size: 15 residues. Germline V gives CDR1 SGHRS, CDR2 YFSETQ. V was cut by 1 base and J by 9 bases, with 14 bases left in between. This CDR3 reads CASSLLGSLGSPLHF. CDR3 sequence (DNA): TGCGCCAGCAGCTTGTTGGGCAGCCTCGGTTCACCCCTCCACTTT.

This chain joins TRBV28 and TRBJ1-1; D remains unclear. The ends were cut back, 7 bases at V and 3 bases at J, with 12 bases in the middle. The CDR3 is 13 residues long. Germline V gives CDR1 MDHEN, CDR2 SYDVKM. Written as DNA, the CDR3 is TGTGCCAGCACCCAAGGAGGAGACACTGAAGCTTTCTTT. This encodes CASTQGGDTEAFF. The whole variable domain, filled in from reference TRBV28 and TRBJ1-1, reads DVKVTQSSRYLVKRTGEKVFLECVQDMDHENMFWYRQDPGLGLRLIYFSYDVKMKEKGDIPEGYSVSREKKERFSLILESASTNQTSMYLCASTQGGDTEAFFGQGTRLTVV.

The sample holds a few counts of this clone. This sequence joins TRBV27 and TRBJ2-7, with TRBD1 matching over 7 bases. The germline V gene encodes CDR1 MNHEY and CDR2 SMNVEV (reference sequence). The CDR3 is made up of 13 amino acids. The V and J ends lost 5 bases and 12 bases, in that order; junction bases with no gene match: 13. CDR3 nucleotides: TGTGCCAGCAGTCCCGGACAGGCCCCTAGTATGTACTTC. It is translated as CASSPGQAPSMYF.

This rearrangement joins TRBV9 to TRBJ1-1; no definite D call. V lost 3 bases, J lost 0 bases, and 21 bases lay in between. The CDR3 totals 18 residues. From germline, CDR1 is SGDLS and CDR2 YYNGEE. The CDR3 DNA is TGTGCCAGCAGCGACCCAGAGGGCTTGGGAAACTTGAACACTGAAGCTTTCTTT. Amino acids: CASSDPEGLGNLNTEAFF.

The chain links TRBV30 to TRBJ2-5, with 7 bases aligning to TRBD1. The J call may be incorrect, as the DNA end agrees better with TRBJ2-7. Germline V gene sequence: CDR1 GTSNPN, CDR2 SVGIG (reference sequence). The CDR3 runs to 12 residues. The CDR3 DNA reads TGTGCCGGACAAAGGGGGCTTTACGAGCAGTACTTC. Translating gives CAGQRGLYEQYF.

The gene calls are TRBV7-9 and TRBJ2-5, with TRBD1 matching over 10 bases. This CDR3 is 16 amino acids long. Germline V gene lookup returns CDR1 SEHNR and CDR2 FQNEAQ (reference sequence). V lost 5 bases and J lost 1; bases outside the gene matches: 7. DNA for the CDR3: TGTGCCAGCAGCACAACCGGGACAGGGGTCCAAGAGACCCAGTACTTC. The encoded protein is CASSTTGTGVQETQYF.

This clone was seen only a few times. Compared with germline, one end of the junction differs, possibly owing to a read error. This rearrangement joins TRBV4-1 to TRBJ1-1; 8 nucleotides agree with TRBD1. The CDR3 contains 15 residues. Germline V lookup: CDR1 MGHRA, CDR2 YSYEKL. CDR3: CASSQGQGTNTEAFF. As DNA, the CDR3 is TGCGCCAGCAGTCAAGGACAGGGAACGAACACTGAAGCTTTCTTT.

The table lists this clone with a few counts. The CDR3 bases are TGCGCCAGCAGCTTGGCCTCCTCTAGCGGGAGCACCTACGAGCAGTACTTC. It encodes CASSLASSSGSTYEQYF. The V call is TRBV5-1, the J call TRBJ2-7; 10 bases are a match to TRBD2. Trimming cost V 0 bases and J 2 bases; bases outside gene matches: 8. The germline CDR1 and CDR2 sequences are SGHRS and YFSETQ. This CDR3 spans 17 amino acids.

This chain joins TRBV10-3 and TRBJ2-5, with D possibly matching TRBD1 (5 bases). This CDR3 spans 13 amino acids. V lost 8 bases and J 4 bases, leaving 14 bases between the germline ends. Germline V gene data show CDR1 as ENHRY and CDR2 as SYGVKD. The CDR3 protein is CAIGPRVTETQYF. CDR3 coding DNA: TGTGCCATCGGGCCCAGGGTTACAGAGACCCAGTACTTC.

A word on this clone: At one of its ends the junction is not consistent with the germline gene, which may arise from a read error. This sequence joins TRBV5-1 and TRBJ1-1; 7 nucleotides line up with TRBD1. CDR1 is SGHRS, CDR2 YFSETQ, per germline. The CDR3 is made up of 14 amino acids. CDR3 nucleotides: TGCGCCAGCAGCTCGACAGGGTGGAACAGTGAAGCTTTCTTT. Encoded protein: CASSSTGWNSEAFF.

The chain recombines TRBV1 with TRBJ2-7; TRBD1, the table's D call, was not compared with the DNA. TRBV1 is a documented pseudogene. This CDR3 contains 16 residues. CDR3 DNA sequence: TGCACCAGCAGCCATAACCACAGGGTCAGTTTCTACGAGCAGTACTTC. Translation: CTSSHNHRVSFYEQYF.

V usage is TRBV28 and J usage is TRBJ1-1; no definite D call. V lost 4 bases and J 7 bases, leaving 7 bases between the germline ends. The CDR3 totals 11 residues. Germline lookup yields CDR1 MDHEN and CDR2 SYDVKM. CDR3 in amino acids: CASSSPIEAFF. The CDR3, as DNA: TGTGCCAGCAGTTCCCCTATTGAAGCTTTCTTT.

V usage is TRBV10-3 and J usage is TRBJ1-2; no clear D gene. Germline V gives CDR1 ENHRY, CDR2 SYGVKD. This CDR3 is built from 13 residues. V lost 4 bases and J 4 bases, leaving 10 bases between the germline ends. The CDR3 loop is CAISAGSGYGYTF. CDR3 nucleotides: TGTGCCATCAGTGCCGGGTCGGGCTATGGCTACACCTTC.

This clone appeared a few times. CDR3 protein: CAWSVLGYTEAFF. CDR3 in DNA: TGTGCCTGGAGTGTACTAGGGTACACTGAAGCTTTCTTT. This chain links TRBV30 with TRBJ1-1; D ambiguous. CDR1 is GTSNPN, CDR2 SVGIG, per germline (reference sequence). The ends were cut back, 0 bases at V and 3 bases at J, with 8 bases in the middle. The CDR3 extends over 13 amino acids.

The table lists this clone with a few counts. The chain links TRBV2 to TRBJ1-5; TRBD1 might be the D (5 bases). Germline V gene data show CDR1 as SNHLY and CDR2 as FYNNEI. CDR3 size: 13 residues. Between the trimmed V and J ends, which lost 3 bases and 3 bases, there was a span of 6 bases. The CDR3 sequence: CASSDRDNQPQHF. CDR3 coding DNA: TGTGCCAGCAGTGACAGGGACAATCAGCCCCAGCATTTT. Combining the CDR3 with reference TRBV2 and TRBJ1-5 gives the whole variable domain EPEVTQTPSHQVTQMGQEVILRCVPISNHLYFYWYRQILGQKVEFLVSFYNNEISEKSEIFDDQFSVERPDGSNFTLKIRSTKLEDSAMYFCASSDRDNQPQHFGDGTRLSIL.

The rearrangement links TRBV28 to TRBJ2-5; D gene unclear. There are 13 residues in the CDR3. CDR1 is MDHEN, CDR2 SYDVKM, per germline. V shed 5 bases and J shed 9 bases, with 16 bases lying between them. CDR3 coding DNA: TGTGCCAGCAGTCCCAGGTTTTTGAAGGCCCAGTACTTC. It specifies CASSPRFLKAQYF.

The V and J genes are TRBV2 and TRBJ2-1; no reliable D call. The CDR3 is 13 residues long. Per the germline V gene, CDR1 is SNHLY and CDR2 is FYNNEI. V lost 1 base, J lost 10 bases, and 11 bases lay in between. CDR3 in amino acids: CASSEEVRGEQFF. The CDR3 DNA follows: TGTGCCAGCAGTGAAGAGGTCAGAGGAGAGCAGTTCTTC.

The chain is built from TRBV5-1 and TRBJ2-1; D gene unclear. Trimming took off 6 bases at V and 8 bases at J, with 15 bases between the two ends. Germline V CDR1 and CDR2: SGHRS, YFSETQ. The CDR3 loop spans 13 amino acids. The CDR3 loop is CASTALISDEQFF. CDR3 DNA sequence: TGCGCCAGCACCGCCCTTATCAGCGATGAGCAGTTCTTC.

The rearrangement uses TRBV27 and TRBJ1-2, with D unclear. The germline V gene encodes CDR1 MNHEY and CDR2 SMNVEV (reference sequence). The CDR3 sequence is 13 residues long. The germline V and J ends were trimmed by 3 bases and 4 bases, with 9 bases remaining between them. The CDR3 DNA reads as TGTGCCAGCAGTTTGAAACAGAGCTATGGCTACACCTTC. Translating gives CASSLKQSYGYTF.